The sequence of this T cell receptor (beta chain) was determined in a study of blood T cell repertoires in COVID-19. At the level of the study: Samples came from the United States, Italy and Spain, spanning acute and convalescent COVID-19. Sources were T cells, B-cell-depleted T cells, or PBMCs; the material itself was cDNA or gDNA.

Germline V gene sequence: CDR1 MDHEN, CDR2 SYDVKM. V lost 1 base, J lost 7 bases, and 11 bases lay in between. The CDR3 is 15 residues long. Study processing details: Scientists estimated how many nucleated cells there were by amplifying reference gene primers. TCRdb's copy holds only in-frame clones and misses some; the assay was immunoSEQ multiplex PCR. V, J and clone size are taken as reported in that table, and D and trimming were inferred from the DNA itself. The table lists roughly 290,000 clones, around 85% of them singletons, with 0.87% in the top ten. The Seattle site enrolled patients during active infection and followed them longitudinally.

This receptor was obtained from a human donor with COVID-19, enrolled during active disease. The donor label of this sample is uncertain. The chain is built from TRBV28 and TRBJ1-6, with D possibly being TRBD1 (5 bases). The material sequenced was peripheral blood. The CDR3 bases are TGTGCCAGCAGTTTATTCGGGGGTCGAAATTCACCCCTCCACTTT. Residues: CASSLFGGRNSPLHF. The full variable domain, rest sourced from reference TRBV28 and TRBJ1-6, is DVKVTQSSRYLVKRTGEKVFLECVQDMDHENMFWYRQDPGLGLRLIYFSYDVKMKEKGDIPEGYSVSREKKERFSLILESASTNQTSMYLCASSLFGGRNSPLHFGNGTRLTVT.